The 23 T cell receptor beta chains reported below all come from one sample, sequenced in a study of human T cells and chemical hapten exposure. TCRdb reprocessed the RACE reads with MiXCR, giving one entry per CDR3 protein. The sample comprises fewer than 85,000 distinct CDR3 sequences, roughly 10% of which are singletons, and under 2.5% rests with the top ten. As for time point: patch test 2, 6 weeks after DPC sensitization. Treatment indicated: therapeutic diphenylcyclopropenone sensitization with weekly scalp DPC. Sequences were derived from whole blood, sampled in connection with sensitization to the hapten diphenylcyclopropenone (DPC). Receptors originate from a woman aged 25 to 39 with alopecia areata. Some clones in this sample may be carry-over from other donors' samples.

This clonotype was counted many times. V gene TRBV20-1 combines with J gene TRBJ2-3; D might be TRBD2 (5 bases). Between the trimmed V and J ends, which lost 1 base and 2 bases, there was a span of 7 bases. Per germline, CDR1 DFQATT and CDR2 SNEGSKA (reference sequence). CDR3 length equals 13 residues. For the CDR3, the DNA is TGCAGTGCTAGAGCGGGGTTCACAGATACGCAGTATTTT. Translating gives CSARAGFTDTQYF.

This clonotype was counted ten times or more. This chain links TRBV9 with TRBJ2-1; either TRBD1 or TRBD2 may supply D (5 bases each). This CDR3 is 14 amino acids long. Germline V gene data show CDR1 as SGDLS and CDR2 as YYNGEE. The germline V and J ends were trimmed by 6 bases and 6 bases, with 16 bases remaining between them. The CDR3 loop is CASNGDLVGNEQFF. The CDR3 coding sequence is TGTGCCAGCAACGGGGACCTTGTCGGCAATGAGCAGTTCTTC.

This clonotype turned up a few times. The V gene is TRBV2, the J gene TRBJ1-5; the match to TRBD1 covers 12 bases. With V trimmed by 6 bases and J by 4 bases, 7 bases remained unmatched. CDR3 length: 16 residues. Germline CDR1 reads SNHLY; CDR2 reads FYNNEI. The CDR3 protein is CASSRDRGRVNQPQHF. As DNA, the CDR3 is TGTGCCAGCAGCCGGGACAGGGGGCGCGTAAATCAGCCCCAGCATTTT.

About this clonotype itself: This sequence may be a read error, since a much larger clone differs from it by one base. The DNA of the CDR3 is TGTACCAGCAGCTTAAATGAATTGGGGCCCCAGCATTTT. This encodes CTSSLNELGPQHF. The J gene is TRBJ1-5, the V gene TRBV7-2; no reliable D call. V dropped 2 bases and J dropped 9 bases, with 11 bases sitting between them. Per germline, CDR1 SGHTA and CDR2 FQGNSA. There are 13 residues in the CDR3.

This clonotype was seen at least ten times. The chain links TRBV18 to TRBJ2-1, with 7 bases identical to TRBD1. V was clipped by 6 bases and J by 3 bases; unmatched bases: 8. The CDR3 has 15 amino acids. The germline V gene encodes CDR1 KGHSH and CDR2 LQKENI. The CDR3 reads CASSRATGHYNEQFF. In DNA form, the CDR3 reads TGTGCCAGCTCCCGAGCGACAGGGCACTACAATGAGCAGTTCTTC.

This clonotype was counted at least ten times. CDR3 bases: TGCAGTGCTAGAGATCCCCCGGGAGGCGAGAGGGCTTTCTTT. It yields the protein CSARDPPGGERAFF. The genes are TRBV20-1 and TRBJ1-1; unclear D gene. This CDR3 is 14 amino acids long. V lost 0 bases and J lost 11, with 19 bases in between. Germline-derived CDR1 and CDR2 are DFQATT and SNEGSKA (reference sequence).

In its sample, this clonotype was seen many times. V gene TRBV6-5 combines with J gene TRBJ2-7; the D gene could be TRBD1 or TRBD2 (5 bases each). The V gene's germline CDR1 is MNHEY and CDR2 SVGAGI. This CDR3 is built from 14 residues. Trimming stripped 0 bases from V and 6 bases from J, with 12 bases between. The CDR3 sequence is CASSYSLGALEQYF. CDR3 nucleotide sequence: TGTGCCAGCAGTTACTCTCTCGGGGCACTCGAGCAGTACTTC.

This clonotype was seen at least ten times. The genes are TRBV6-6 and TRBJ2-1; D might be TRBD2 (7 bases). Looked up from germline, CDR1 is MNHNY and CDR2 is SVGAGI (reference sequence). The CDR3 has 17 residues. V was pared by 0 bases and J by 5 bases, with 17 bases between. The CDR3 here is CASSYSPRGARNNEQFF. The DNA of the CDR3 is TGTGCCAGCAGTTACTCGCCTCGGGGGGCGAGGAACAATGAGCAGTTCTTC.

This chain connects TRBV28 to TRBJ1-6, with D unresolved. V was shortened by 2 bases and J by 9 bases, with 14 bases between the two germline ends. Germline CDR1 is MDHEN and CDR2 is SYDVKM. This CDR3 has 15 amino acids. The CDR3 region has the DNA TGTGCCAGCAGTTTAGCCCGGACGTGGGGTTCACCCCTCCACTTT. Translation gives CASSLARTWGSPLHF. Variable domain in full (rest from reference TRBV28 and TRBJ1-6): DVKVTQSSRYLVKRTGEKVFLECVQDMDHENMFWYRQDPGLGLRLIYFSYDVKMKEKGDIPEGYSVSREKKERFSLILESASTNQTSMYLCASSLARTWGSPLHFGNGTRLTVT.

In this sample, this clonotype turned up a few times. The gene calls are TRBV4-2 and TRBJ2-7; D is perhaps TRBD1 or TRBD2 (6 bases each). CDR1 is LGHNA, CDR2 YNFKEQ, per germline. This CDR3 region has 12 residues. V lost 0 bases and J lost 9, with 9 bases in between. CDR3 amino acids: CASSQDGGRQYF. DNA of the CDR3: TGTGCCAGCAGCCAAGATGGGGGGCGGCAGTACTTC.

This sequence joins TRBV27 and TRBJ2-3, with TRBD1 matching 10 bases. Germline V CDR1 and CDR2: MNHEY, SMNVEV (reference sequence). Unmatched junction bases numbered 5, after V lost 3 bases and J lost 5 bases. This CDR3 is 15 amino acids long. The CDR3 is CASSFKGQGLDTQYF. For the CDR3, the DNA is TGTGCCAGCAGTTTTAAGGGACAGGGGTTAGATACGCAGTATTTT.

There are a few counts of this clonotype. This rearrangement joins TRBV28 to TRBJ1-2, with D possibly being TRBD1 (6 bases). Trimming left V 5 bases short and J 1 base short, with 8 bases between. Germline V lookup: CDR1 MDHEN, CDR2 SYDVKM. The CDR3 is made up of 13 amino acids. CDR3 coding DNA: TGTGCCAGCAGTCCGGACAGTAACTATGGCTACACCTTC. It translates to CASSPDSNYGYTF.

This chain uses TRBV10-3 with TRBJ2-3, with D perhaps TRBD2 (5 bases). The CDR3 covers 15 residues. Trimming took 3 bases from V and 0 from J, leaving 10 bases between them. The V gene's germline CDR1 is ENHRY and CDR2 SYGVKD. CDR3 bases: TGTGCCATCAGTGATCTAGCAGCTAGCACAGATACGCAGTATTTT. Its translation is CAISDLAASTDTQYF.

In its sample, this clonotype was seen many times. This chain uses TRBV29-1 with TRBJ1-1; D may be TRBD1 (5 bases). Germline-derived CDR1 and CDR2 are SQVTM and ANQGSEA. The V gene lost 4 bases and the J gene lost 1 base, with 10 bases spanning the gap. This CDR3 is 13 amino acids long. The DNA of the CDR3 is TGCAGCGTTGGAATTGGGGGGAACACTGAAGCTTTCTTT. It is translated as CSVGIGGNTEAFF.

This clonotype was counted ten times or more. The chain has TRBV5-1 and TRBJ2-1; D is uncertain. CDR1 is SGHRS, CDR2 YFSETQ, per germline. V lost 5 bases, J lost 2 bases, and 11 bases lay in between. CDR3 length equals 14 residues. The CDR3 protein is CASRPAVTYNEQFF. Written as DNA, the CDR3 is TGCGCCAGCAGACCGGCAGTTACCTACAATGAGCAGTTCTTC. The complete variable domain, with remaining parts taken from reference TRBV5-1 and TRBJ2-1, reads KAGVTQTPRYLIKTRGQQVTLSCSPISGHRSVSWYQQTPGQGLQFLFEYFSETQRNKGNFPGRFSGRQFSNSRSEMNVSTLELGDSALYLCASRPAVTYNEQFFGPGTRLTVL.

Ten or more counts support this clonotype. This rearrangement joins TRBV28 to TRBJ2-1; 14 nucleotides agree with TRBD2. Losses at the gene ends were 2 bases for V and 8 bases for J; bases not matched to a gene: 5. This CDR3 is 16 amino acids long. Germline V gene lookup returns CDR1 MDHEN and CDR2 SYDVKM. The CDR3 spells CASSLRLAGGPYEQFF. The CDR3 bases are TGTGCCAGCAGTTTACGACTAGCGGGGGGGCCCTATGAGCAGTTCTTC.

This clonotype was detected many times. V gene TRBV20-1 combines with J gene TRBJ1-2, with D maybe TRBD1 (5 bases). This CDR3 region has 15 residues. Germline CDR1 DFQATT, CDR2 SNEGSKA (reference sequence). V lost 3 bases to trimming and J lost 0 bases, with 14 bases between them. The CDR3: CSASPRQTTNYGYTF. The CDR3, as DNA: TGCAGTGCTAGTCCTCGACAGACCACTAACTATGGCTACACCTTC.

This clonotype was seen ten or more times. This sequence joins TRBV29-1 and TRBJ2-4, with 11 bases lining up with TRBD2. The CDR3 sequence is 14 residues long. Germline lookup yields CDR1 SQVTM and CDR2 ANQGSEA. The V gene end was trimmed by 3 bases and the J gene end by 4 bases; junction bases not matched to a gene: 2. CDR3 residues: CSVETSGIKNIQYF. CDR3 in DNA: TGCAGCGTTGAGACTAGCGGGATAAAAAACATTCAGTACTTC. Looking up the rest from reference TRBV29-1 and TRBJ2-4 gives the full variable domain: SAVISQKPSRDICQRGTSLTIQCQVDSQVTMMFWYRQQPGQSLTLIATANQGSEATYESGFVIDKFPISRPNLTFSTLTVSNMSPEDSSIYLCSVETSGIKNIQYFGAGTRLSVL.

This clonotype was detected many times. The CDR3 nucleotides are TGTGCCAGCAGCTCACTAGCGGGGGTCACAGATACGCAGTATTTT. Amino acids: CASSSLAGVTDTQYF. The gene calls are TRBV6-2 or TRBV6-3 and TRBJ2-3; 11 nucleotides agree with TRBD2. V lost 6 bases and J lost 2; bases outside the gene matches: 4. The CDR3 loop spans 15 amino acids. Germline values: CDR1 MNHEY, CDR2 SVGEGT.

This clonotype came up many times. This chain links TRBV19 with TRBJ2-6; D ambiguous. CDR1 LNHDA and CDR2 SQIVND come from the germline V gene (reference sequence). This CDR3 contains 16 residues. V was clipped by 3 bases and J by 0 bases, with 9 bases between them. In DNA form, the CDR3 reads TGTGCCAGTAGTATCGGACGGGTCTCTGGGGCCAACGTCCTGACTTTC. It yields the protein CASSIGRVSGANVLTF. Combining the CDR3 with reference TRBV19 and TRBJ2-6 gives the whole variable domain DGGITQSPKYLFRKEGQNVTLSCEQNLNHDAMYWYRQDPGQGLRLIYYSQIVNDFQKGDIAEGYSVSREKKESFPLTVTSAQKNPTAFYLCASSIGRVSGANVLTFGAGSRLTVL.

This clonotype was seen ten or more times. The J gene is TRBJ2-6, the V gene TRBV11-3; D ambiguous. The germline V gene has CDR1 SGHNT and CDR2 YENEEA. CDR3 size: 14 residues. V dropped 4 bases and J dropped 1 base, with 5 bases sitting between them. CDR3 loop: CASSSGSGANVLTF. The CDR3 DNA reads TGTGCCAGCAGCTCTGGATCTGGGGCCAACGTCCTGACTTTC.

This clonotype was counted at least ten times. This chain's CDR3 is CASSLAVPPTDTQYF. CDR3 DNA sequence: TGCGCCAGCAGCTTGGCGGTCCCCCCCACAGATACGCAGTATTTT. This chain uses TRBV5-1 with TRBJ2-3, with D unresolved. Germline CDR1 and CDR2: SGHRS and YFSETQ. CDR3 size: 15 residues. Trimming took off 0 bases at V and 2 bases at J, with 10 bases between the two ends.

This sequence joins TRBV11-2 and TRBJ2-3; the D is unclear. CDR3 length: 13 residues. Germline V gene lookup returns CDR1 SGHAT and CDR2 FQNNGV. V was shortened by 3 bases and J by 0 bases, with 4 bases between the two germline ends. CDR3 residues: CASSFISTDTQYF. CDR3 DNA sequence: TGTGCCAGCAGCTTCATCAGCACAGATACGCAGTATTTT.